A selection of T cell receptor beta chains follows, all from one sample in a study of a mutant IDH1 vaccine in newly diagnosed glioma. Sequencing used immunoSEQ multiplex PCR; TCRdb keeps in-frame clones, though not all of them. The sample yields about 100,000 clones, around three quarters seen once. The sample here was PBMCs, taken from a glioma patient treated with radiotherapy, temozolomide or both. These receptors were taken from a man aged 40-55 years with glioma. CDR3s leave out the opening cysteine and the closing phenylalanine or tryptophan. The order of the fields is V gene, CDR3 protein.

TRBV29-1,SVVLAHEQY
TRBV7-2,ASSLVPHDTGELF
TRBV19,ASKGRAGRPNTGELF
TRBV7-6,ASSLAGGGSTDTQY
TRBV5-1,ASSLQRGPQETQY
TRBV4-2,ASSHSISGGEMEQF
TRBV27,ASSPPGLAGADEQF
TRBV10-2,ASSEAGPGEQF
TRBV27,ASSPSTGPYEQY
TRBV4-1,ASSQIKGPYEQY
TRBV19,ASSLVIAQYEQY
TRBV4-1,ASSQGHSSSYNEQF
TRBV6-5,ASSYRTGFTYNEQF
TRBV2,ASSADRGDYGYT
TRBV11-2,ASSAWGGAEAF
TRBV7-9,ASSARSDYGYT
TRBV25-1,ASSDLNRETETQY
TRBV2,ASSKARTGGELF
TRBV19,ASSIGGGTKNIQY
TRBV2,ASTRRGNNSPLH
TRBV28,ASSTPGPSGTEAF
TRBV7-2,ASSLGGPGGSPLH
TRBV7-8,ASSFDLDTEAF
TRBV21-1,ASSNSGVTAKNIQY
TRBV15,ATSRVRDRHKNIQY
TRBV27,ASSFPGRNSPLH
TRBV7-3,ASSLEAGAPYEQY
TRBV7-9,ASSLATGRYIQY
TRBV9,ASTGTANTGELF
TRBV27,ASSLAGSQGINQPQH
TRBV5-6,ASSLDNYEQY
TRBV20-1,SAYKSDTQY
TRBV9,ASSPHPTDSYEQY
TRBV6-5,ASRLAVLNEQF
TRBV13,ASSPGTAEAF
TRBV30,AWSADFGRVADTQY
TRBV9,ASSVSGSGYNEQF
TRBV5-1,ASRNQETQY
TRBV9,ASSDRTGWAYGYT
TRBV2,ASSERDGQGTQY